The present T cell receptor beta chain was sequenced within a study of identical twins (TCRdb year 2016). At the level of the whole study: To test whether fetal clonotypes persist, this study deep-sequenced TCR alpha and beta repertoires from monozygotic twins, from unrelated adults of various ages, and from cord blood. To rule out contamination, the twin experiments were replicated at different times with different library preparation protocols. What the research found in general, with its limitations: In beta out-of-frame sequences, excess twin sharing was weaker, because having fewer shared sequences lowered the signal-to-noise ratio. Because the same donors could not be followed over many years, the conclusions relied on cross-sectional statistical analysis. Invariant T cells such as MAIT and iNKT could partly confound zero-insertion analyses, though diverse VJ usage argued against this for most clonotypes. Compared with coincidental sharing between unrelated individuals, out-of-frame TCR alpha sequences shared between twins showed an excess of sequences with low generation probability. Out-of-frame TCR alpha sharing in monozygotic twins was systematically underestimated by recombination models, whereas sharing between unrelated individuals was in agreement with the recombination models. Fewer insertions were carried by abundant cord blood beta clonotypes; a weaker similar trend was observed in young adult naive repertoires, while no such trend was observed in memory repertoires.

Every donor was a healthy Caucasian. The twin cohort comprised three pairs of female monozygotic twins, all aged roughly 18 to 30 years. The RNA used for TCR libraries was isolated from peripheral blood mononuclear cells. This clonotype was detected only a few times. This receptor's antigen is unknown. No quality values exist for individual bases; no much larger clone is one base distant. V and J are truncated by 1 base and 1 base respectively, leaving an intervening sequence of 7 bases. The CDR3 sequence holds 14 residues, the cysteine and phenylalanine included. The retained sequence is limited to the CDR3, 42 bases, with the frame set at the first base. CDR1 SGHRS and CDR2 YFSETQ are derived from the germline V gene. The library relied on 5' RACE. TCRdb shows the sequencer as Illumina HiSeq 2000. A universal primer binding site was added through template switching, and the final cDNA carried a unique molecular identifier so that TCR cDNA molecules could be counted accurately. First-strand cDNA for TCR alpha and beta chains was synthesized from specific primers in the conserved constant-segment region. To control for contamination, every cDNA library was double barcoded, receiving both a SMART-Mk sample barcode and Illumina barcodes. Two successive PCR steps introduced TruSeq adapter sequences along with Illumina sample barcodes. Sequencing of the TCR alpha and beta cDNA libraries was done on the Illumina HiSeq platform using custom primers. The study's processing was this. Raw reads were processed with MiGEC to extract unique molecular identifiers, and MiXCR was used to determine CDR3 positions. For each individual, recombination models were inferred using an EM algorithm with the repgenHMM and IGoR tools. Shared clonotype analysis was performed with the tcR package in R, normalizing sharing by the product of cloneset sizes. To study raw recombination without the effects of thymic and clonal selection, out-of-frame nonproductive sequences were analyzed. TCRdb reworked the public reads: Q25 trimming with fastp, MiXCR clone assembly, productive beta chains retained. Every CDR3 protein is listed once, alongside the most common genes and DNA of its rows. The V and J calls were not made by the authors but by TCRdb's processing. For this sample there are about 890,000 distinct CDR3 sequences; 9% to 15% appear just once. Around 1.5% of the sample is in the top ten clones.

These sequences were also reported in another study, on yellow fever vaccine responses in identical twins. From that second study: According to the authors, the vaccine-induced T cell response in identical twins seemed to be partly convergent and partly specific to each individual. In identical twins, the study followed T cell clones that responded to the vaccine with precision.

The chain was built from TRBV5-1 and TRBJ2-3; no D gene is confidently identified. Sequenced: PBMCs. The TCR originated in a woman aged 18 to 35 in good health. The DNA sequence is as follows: TGCGCCAGCAGCTTGCCGGATGGCACAGATACGCAGTATTTT. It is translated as CASSLPDGTDTQYF.